This T cell receptor beta chain was captured by sequencing in a study of blood T cell repertoires in COVID-19 (dated by TCRdb to the early 2020s). About the study as a whole: Samples from collaborators originated in the United States, Italy and Spain and spanned both the acute and convalescent phases of COVID-19. The repertoires were released in a freely available public database meant as a resource for research on the immune response to SARS-CoV-2. Nearly every sample came with metadata listing a de-identified subject ID, COVID-19 status, age in years and sex. The dataset comprised deeply sampled blood TCRbeta repertoires from subjects exposed to, actively infected with, or recovered from COVID-19. The material from the prospective study consisted of cDNA or gDNA derived from T cells, B-cell-depleted T cells, or PBMCs. Samples came from the ongoing ImmuneRACE study (first 160 participants) plus 1,254 subjects from 6 global collaborators. Where HLA class I and class II types were available, the types were taken from metadata supplied by the sample provider, not from assay-based typing. The paper as a whole reports these results and caveats: The amount of clinical and demographic metadata varied by source and participant and was provided uncurated.

Per the germline V gene, MDHEN is the CDR1 and SYDVKM is the CDR2. From the cysteine up to the phenylalanine, the CDR3 has a length of 15 residues. Just CDR3 DNA is preserved here, 45 bases in frame from base 1. Deletion took 5 bases off V and 2 bases off J, with a span of 12 bases between the germline ends. TCRbeta CDR3 regions were amplified from genomic DNA by means of the immunoSEQ Assay, a bias-controlled multiplex PCR. On the authors' methods: Nucleated cell counts per sample were estimated from amplification of reference gene primers within the assay. To quantify the absolute abundance of each unique TCRbeta CDR3 rearrangement, sequence reads were collapsed and filtered. For each sample, productive Simpson clonality was calculated as the square root of Simpson's diversity index over productive rearrangements. TCRdb mirrors the immuneACCESS table, restricted to in-frame sequences. Some clones are absent from its copies; in checked studies, under half trace to an unresolved V gene, and the reason for the others is unknown. The D gene and trimming were derived from the DNA, and the V and J assignments and clone size from that table. This sample gives fewer than 200,000 clones in total; around four fifths of them show up just once. Of the sample, about 3.5% is held by the ten largest clones.

Participants in the prospective study were aged roughly 18 to 95 years, lived in some 24 United States geographic areas, and enrolled through a virtual design. To assign participants to cohorts, the prospective study relied on clinical history that participants themselves reported in a screening survey and a study questionnaire. In the prospective study, mobile phlebotomists collected whole blood, serum and a nasopharyngeal or oropharyngeal swab from each participant. Participants in the prospective study had the option to provide additional blood draws and questionnaires over a 2-month period. Blood samples from the prospective study were shipped frozen or at room temperature prior to DNA extraction. A remark on this clone: It lacks a known antigen. The record has no base qualities; no much larger clone is one base away.

This chain joins TRBV28 to TRBJ1-4; possibly the D gene is TRBD1, per 6 matching bases. Sequences were obtained from PBMCs or T cells enriched from blood (not recorded which). The TCR originated in a woman aged 45 to 65 in a cohort exposed to, infected with or recovered from COVID-19 (not recorded which). At the DNA level, the sequence is TGTGCCAGCAGTCAGGGGCGATGGACTAATGAAAAACTGTTTTTT. It encodes CASSQGRWTNEKLFF.